The 32 T cell receptor beta chains given below trace back to one sample, sequenced in a study of T cell repertoires in cytomegalovirus infection. Each CDR3 protein gets one entry after TCRdb re-called the reads with MiXCR. The repertoire holds around 290,000 distinct CDR3 sequences, roughly 26% seen once, with approximately 13% in the top ten. The material sequenced was PBMCs. These receptors were taken from a human donor in good health (CMV status not recorded). Some clones in this sample may be carry-over from other donors' samples.

The chain employs TRBV6-1 and TRBJ1-1; 8 nucleotides align to TRBD1. This CDR3 spans 14 amino acids. Unmatched junction bases numbered 8, after V lost 10 bases and J lost 1 base. Germline CDR1 MNHNS, CDR2 SASEGT. CDR3 region: CAIGQGGGNTEAFF. In DNA, the CDR3 is TGTGCCATCGGACAGGGTGGGGGGAACACTGAAGCTTTCTTT.

This clonotype was detected only a few times. The V gene is TRBV5-1, the J gene TRBJ2-2; D remains unclear. The germline CDR1 and CDR2 sequences are SGHRS and YFSETQ. CDR3 size: 18 residues. V gave up 0 bases and J gave up 7 bases, with 22 bases separating them. The CDR3 protein is CASSLEFGQSTFGGELFF. For the CDR3, the DNA is TGCGCCAGCAGCTTGGAATTCGGCCAGTCCACCTTCGGCGGGGAGCTGTTTTTT.

This clonotype was counted ten times or more. This chain connects TRBV7-2 to TRBJ2-7; D possibly matches TRBD1 or TRBD2 (5 bases each). The CDR3 consists of 14 residues. Looked up from germline, CDR1 is SGHTA and CDR2 is FQGNSA. Trimming removed 1 base at V and 4 bases at J, with 11 bases between. The CDR3 coding sequence is TGTGCCAGCAGCTTAGGAGGGGACCATTACGAGCAGTACTTC. Translating it yields CASSLGGDHYEQYF. Full variable domain (remainder filled in from reference TRBV7-2 and TRBJ2-7): GAGVSQSPSNKVTEKGKDVELRCDPISGHTALYWYRQSLGQGLEFLIYFQGNSAPDKSGLPSDRFSAERTGGSVSTLTIQRTQQEDSAVYLCASSLGGDHYEQYFGPGTRLTVT.

The DNA of the CDR3 is TGTGCCAGCAGACCGGAGTGGGACATGATCTACGAGCAGTACTTC. Translating it yields CASRPEWDMIYEQYF. V and J are TRBV5-5 and TRBJ2-7, with D tentatively TRBD1 (6 bases). V lost 5 bases and J lost 3, with 18 bases in between. Germline CDR1 SGHKS, CDR2 YYEKEE (reference sequence). This CDR3 contains 15 residues.

Note on this clonotype: At one end the junction does not follow the germline gene, possibly because of a read error. This sequence joins TRBV11-2 and TRBJ1-1; 9 bases fit TRBD1. The CDR3 is 16 residues long. Looked up from germline, CDR1 is SGHAT and CDR2 is FQNNGV. The CDR3 protein is CVSSPGDRVLNTEAFF. DNA for the CDR3: TGTGTCAGCAGCCCCGGGGACAGGGTTTTGAACACTGAAGCTTTCTTT.

The rearrangement links TRBV29-1 to TRBJ2-1; 10 nucleotides line up with TRBD1. Germline lookup yields CDR1 SQVTM and CDR2 ANQGSEA. Unmatched junction bases numbered 6, after V lost 3 bases and J lost 4 bases. The CDR3 totals 15 residues. DNA of the CDR3: TGCAGCGTTGAGGACAGGGGGGTATTTTACAATGAGCAGTTCTTC. Protein sequence: CSVEDRGVFYNEQFF.

This clonotype turned up a few times. The genes are TRBV29-1 and TRBJ1-2; a weak D match, TRBD1 (6 bases). This CDR3 is 12 amino acids long. V was pared by 7 bases and J by 3 bases, with 12 bases between. CDR1 and CDR2 (germline): SQVTM, ANQGSEA. CDR3 nucleotide sequence: TGCAGCGATAAGGGGGTGGACTATGGCTACACCTTC. It encodes CSDKGVDYGYTF.

In this sample, this clonotype turned up a few times. The gene calls are TRBV28 and TRBJ1-5; D remains ambiguous. CDR1 is MDHEN, CDR2 SYDVKM, per germline. Trimming pared 1 base from V and 2 bases from J, leaving 12 bases between. This CDR3 spans 16 amino acids. CDR3 sequence (DNA): TGTGCCAGCAGTTTATATCGGGCTGGGGGCAATCAGCCCCAGCATTTT. Its translation: CASSLYRAGGNQPQHF.

This clonotype has only a few counts. The rearrangement joins TRBV10-3 to TRBJ1-2, with D possibly being TRBD1 (6 bases). Trimming took 7 bases from V and 4 from J, leaving 13 bases between them. The CDR3 length is 13 residues. The germline V gene encodes CDR1 ENHRY and CDR2 SYGVKD. The CDR3 reads CAITGQSFYGYTF. DNA for the CDR3: TGTGCCATCACGGGACAATCGTTCTATGGCTACACCTTC.

This chain uses TRBV7-2 with TRBJ1-4, with 8 bases that match TRBD1. CDR3 size: 14 residues. V was clipped by 3 bases and J by 9 bases; unmatched bases: 6. The germline V gene has CDR1 SGHTA and CDR2 FQGNSA. Here the CDR3 reads CASSFMTGAKKLFF. CDR3 DNA: TGTGCCAGCAGCTTCATGACAGGGGCAAAAAAACTGTTTTTT.

This sequence joins TRBV12-3 or TRBV12-4 and TRBJ2-7; 7 bases line up with TRBD1. The CDR3 sequence is 13 residues long. V trimming: 7 bases; J trimming: 1 base; junction bases outside the gene matches: 4. CDR3 loop: CASTRQGSYEQYF. The CDR3 DNA sequence: TGTGCCAGCACCAGACAGGGATCCTACGAGCAGTACTTC.

The genes are TRBV18 and TRBJ2-7, with D tentatively TRBD1 (5 bases). The germline V gene encodes CDR1 KGHSH and CDR2 LQKENI. The CDR3 totals 14 residues. The V end was cut by 3 bases, the J end by 5 bases, with 14 bases between. The CDR3 DNA reads TGTGCCAGCTCACCTTTTGCAGGGATAAACGAGCAGTACTTC. This encodes CASSPFAGINEQYF.

This chain joins TRBV30 and TRBJ1-3; D remains ambiguous. There are 14 residues in the CDR3. V was trimmed by 2 bases and J by 0 bases, leaving 8 bases between them. Per germline, CDR1 GTSNPN and CDR2 SVGIG (reference sequence). DNA for the CDR3: TGTGCCTGGAGTACCGGGCACTCTGGAAACACCATATATTTT. This encodes CAWSTGHSGNTIYF.

Regarding this clonotype: A much bigger clone sits one base away, suggesting this may be a read error. The V call is TRBV4-1, the J call TRBJ2-2, with D perhaps matching TRBD2 (5 bases). CDR1 is MGHRA, CDR2 YSYEKL, per germline. The V gene lost 3 bases and the J gene lost 9 bases, with 14 bases spanning the gap. The CDR3 has 14 amino acids. The CDR3 sequence: CASSHGLDNWELFF. The CDR3 DNA reads TGCGCCAGCAGCCACGGACTGGATAACTGGGAGCTGTTTTTT.

This clonotype showed up just a few times. The rearrangement joins TRBV2 to TRBJ2-1, with 16 bases lining up with TRBD2. Germline V CDR1 and CDR2: SNHLY, FYNNEI. The CDR3 has 16 residues. V was pared by 6 bases and J by 9 bases, with 8 bases of the junction left unmatched. CDR3 DNA: TGTGCCAGCAGGGGGGGACTAGCGGGAGGGTGGGGTGAGCAGTTCTTC. It encodes CASRGGLAGGWGEQFF.

This clonotype was observed a handful of times. The chain carries TRBV6-2 or TRBV6-3 and TRBJ2-7; D possibly uses TRBD1 or TRBD2 (5 bases each). The germline CDR1 and CDR2 sequences are MNHEY and SVGEGT. The germline V and J ends were trimmed by 5 bases and 5 bases, with 25 bases remaining between them. CDR3 length: 17 amino acids. Written as DNA, the CDR3 is TGTGCCAGCAGTCCGGCGCTCACTAGGGACCCTTTGAACGAGCAGTACTTC. Translation: CASSPALTRDPLNEQYF.

The chain uses TRBV28 and TRBJ2-1; weak D call: TRBD2 (6 bases). This CDR3 spans 16 amino acids. Germline V CDR1 and CDR2: MDHEN, SYDVKM. V was shortened by 4 bases and J by 0 bases, with 13 bases between the two germline ends. The CDR3 is CASSSRGPASYNEQFF. The CDR3 DNA follows: TGTGCCAGCAGTTCGCGGGGCCCTGCCTCCTACAATGAGCAGTTCTTC.

This clonotype was seen more than once but under ten times. V usage is TRBV20-1 and J usage is TRBJ1-2; no firm D call. The CDR3 covers 12 residues. V lost 4 bases, J lost 1 base, and 7 bases lay in between. CDR1 is DFQATT and CDR2 is SNEGSKA in the germline V gene (reference sequence). The CDR3 sequence: CSATDRNYGYTF. The CDR3, as DNA: TGCAGTGCTACCGACCGTAACTATGGCTACACCTTC.

This clonotype turned up a few times. The chain carries TRBV28 and TRBJ1-5, with D possibly matching TRBD1 (5 bases). Germline-derived CDR1 and CDR2 are MDHEN and SYDVKM. The CDR3 contains 11 residues. V was shortened by 8 bases and J by 11 bases, with 13 bases between the two germline ends. The DNA of the CDR3 is TGTGCCAGCGGGGACCGCGGGGCCCAGCATTTT. This encodes CASGDRGAQHF.

Many counts were recorded for this clonotype. The V gene is TRBV7-2, the J gene TRBJ2-7; 8 nucleotides agree with TRBD1. There are 15 residues in the CDR3. From germline, CDR1 is SGHTA and CDR2 FQGNSA. Trimming took 6 bases from V and 8 from J; bases not matched to a gene: 15. The CDR3 reads CASSGQGGEREQQYF. CDR3 bases: TGTGCCAGCAGTGGACAGGGAGGTGAACGGGAGCAGCAGTACTTC.

The V gene is TRBV11-2, the J gene TRBJ2-4; D gene unclear. The CDR3 totals 15 residues. Per germline, CDR1 SGHAT and CDR2 FQNNGV. V was cut by 3 bases and J by 5 bases, with 14 bases left in between. The CDR3 loop is CASSLRMISQNIQYF. Here the CDR3 DNA reads TGTGCCAGCAGCTTGAGGATGATTAGCCAAAACATTCAGTACTTC. Full variable domain (missing parts from reference TRBV11-2 and TRBJ2-4): EAGVAQSPRYKIIEKRQSVAFWCNPISGHATLYWYQQILGQGPKLLIQFQNNGVVDDSQLPKDRFSAERLKGVDSTLKIQPAKLEDSAVYLCASSLRMISQNIQYFGAGTRLSVL.

The CDR3 DNA sequence: TGTGCCATCAGTGACGCCGGGGTTAGGAAAGATACGCAGTATTTT. This gives the protein CAISDAGVRKDTQYF. This chain links TRBV10-3 with TRBJ2-3; perhaps TRBD2 as D (5 bases). V lost 3 bases to trimming and J lost 5 bases, with 15 bases between them. Germline CDR1 and CDR2: ENHRY and SYGVKD. The CDR3 is made up of 15 amino acids.

The rearrangement links TRBV7-6 to TRBJ1-2, with TRBD1 matching 11 bases. The V gene end was trimmed by 5 bases and the J gene end by 4 bases; junction bases not matched to a gene: 6. Germline assignment: CDR1 SGHVS and CDR2 FNYEAQ. This CDR3 comprises 15 residues. CDR3 protein: CASSLSGTGGYGYTF. CDR3 DNA: TGTGCCAGCAGCCTATCCGGGACAGGGGGCTATGGCTACACCTTC.

The sample holds a few counts of this clonotype. At one end the junction does not follow the germline gene, possibly because of a read error. This chain uses TRBV4-1 with TRBJ2-3; the match to TRBD2 covers 14 bases. Germline CDR1 and CDR2: MGHRA and YSYEKL. The CDR3 is 17 residues long. CDR3 sequence (DNA): TGTGCCAGCAGCCAAGCCGGGACTAGCGGGAGTGCAGATACGCAGTATTTT. Translated, it gives CASSQAGTSGSADTQYF.

This clonotype was detected only a few times. The chain couples TRBV27 to TRBJ1-1; tentative D call: TRBD1 (5 bases). This CDR3 region has 16 residues. Germline CDR1 MNHEY, CDR2 SMNVEV (reference sequence). The germline V and J ends were trimmed by 0 bases and 4 bases, with 15 bases remaining between them. The chain's CDR3 is CASSLSQGRRITEAFF. DNA for the CDR3: TGTGCCAGCAGTTTATCGCAGGGACGGAGGATCACTGAAGCTTTCTTT.

This clonotype was observed at least ten times. V gene TRBV7-2 combines with J gene TRBJ1-1, with TRBD1 matching over 7 bases. The CDR3 consists of 17 residues. Unmatched junction bases numbered 10, after V lost 3 bases and J lost 0 bases. Germline CDR1 is SGHTA and CDR2 is FQGNSA. For the CDR3, the DNA is TGTGCCAGCAGCTTCTCAACCCCGGGGACAGTGAACACTGAAGCTTTCTTT. Amino acid sequence: CASSFSTPGTVNTEAFF.

This clonotype was observed many times. V and J are TRBV10-3 and TRBJ2-1; tentatively, D is TRBD1 (5 bases). Between the trimmed V and J ends, which lost 6 bases and 0 bases, there was a span of 12 bases. CDR3 size: 15 residues. Looked up from germline, CDR1 is ENHRY and CDR2 is SYGVKD. The CDR3 sequence is CAISDSTSSYNEQFF. For the CDR3, the DNA is TGTGCCATCAGCGACAGCACGAGCTCCTACAATGAGCAGTTCTTC.

The chain has TRBV10-3 and TRBJ2-4; 8 nucleotides match TRBD1. Germline V gives CDR1 ENHRY, CDR2 SYGVKD. The CDR3 runs 12 residues. Unmatched junction bases numbered 3, after V lost 5 bases and J lost 9 bases. The CDR3 nucleotides are TGTGCCATCAGTTCGACAGGGGTCATTCAGTACTTC. Protein: CAISSTGVIQYF.

The rearrangement links TRBV18 to TRBJ2-7; 14 nucleotides match TRBD2. CDR3 length equals 14 residues. The junction had 0 bases not matched to a gene; V was cut back by 3 bases and J by 5 bases. The germline CDR1 and CDR2 sequences are KGHSH and LQKENI. This CDR3 reads CASSPGLAGDEQYV. DNA for the CDR3: TGTGCCAGCTCACCGGGACTAGCGGGAGACGAGCAGTACGTC.

This clonotype was seen once. The V gene is TRBV4-3, the J gene TRBJ1-4; the D is unclear. Germline lookup yields CDR1 LGHNA and CDR2 YSLEER. V lost 6 bases to trimming and J lost 5 bases, with 10 bases between them. The CDR3 has 13 residues. The CDR3 bases are TGCGCCAGCAGACTTGGACTGAATGAAAAACTGTTTTTT. This gives the protein CASRLGLNEKLFF.

In its sample, this clonotype was seen many times. The chain links TRBV28 to TRBJ1-5; D is unresolved. The ends were cut back, 3 bases at V and 6 bases at J, with 12 bases in the middle. CDR1 and CDR2 from the germline V gene are MDHEN and SYDVKM. The length of the CDR3 is 14 residues. This CDR3 is CASSFTERVQPQHF. The CDR3 bases are TGTGCCAGCAGTTTTACGGAGAGGGTTCAGCCCCAGCATTTT.

The table lists this clonotype with many counts. The V call is TRBV6-6, the J call TRBJ2-3; 10 nucleotides align to TRBD2. The CDR3 has 17 residues. V shed 2 bases and J 1 base; nucleotides not matched to a gene: 6. Per the germline V gene, CDR1 is MNHNY and CDR2 is SVGAGI (reference sequence). The CDR3 spells CASSYDPLAGGTDTQYF. Written as DNA, the CDR3 is TGTGCCAGCAGTTACGATCCCCTAGCGGGAGGCACAGATACGCAGTATTTT.